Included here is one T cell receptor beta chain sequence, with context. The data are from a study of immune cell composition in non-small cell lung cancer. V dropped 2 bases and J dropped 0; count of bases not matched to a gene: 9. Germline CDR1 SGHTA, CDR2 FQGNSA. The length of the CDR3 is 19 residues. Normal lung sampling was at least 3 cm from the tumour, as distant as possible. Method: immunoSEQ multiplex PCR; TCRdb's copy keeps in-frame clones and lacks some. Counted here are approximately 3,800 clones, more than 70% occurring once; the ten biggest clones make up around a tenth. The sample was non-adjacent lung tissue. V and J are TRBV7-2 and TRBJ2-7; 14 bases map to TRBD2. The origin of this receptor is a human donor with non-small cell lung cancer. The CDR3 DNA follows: TGTGCCAGCAGCTTAAGGGGGACTAGCGGGAGATCGAGCTCCTACGAGCAGTACTTC. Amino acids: CASSLRGTSGRSSSYEQYF.